The source of this T cell receptor beta chain is a study of regulatory T cells in long-lasting Graves disease. Turning to the study itself: The criterion for persistent Graves' disease was over 5 years of antithyroid drugs with positive TSH receptor antibodies.

Per germline, CDR1 SNHLY and CDR2 FYNNEI. CDR3 length equals 14 residues. Trimming took 6 bases from V and 2 from J; bases not matched to a gene: 6. As to time point: persistent/refractory GD, antithyroid drugs over 5 years with positive TRAb. From RNA extracted from PBMCs, the TCR library was made. American Thyroid Association guidelines served as the basis for diagnosing Graves' disease. This clonotype has a count of ten or more. Antigen: not known. The study, taken as a whole, reports: Less diverse TCR repertoires were seen in persistent Graves' patients than in newly diagnosed ones.

For TCR beta, libraries came from iRepertoire HTBI primers and Arm-PCR of CDR3 regions. Via MiXCR, TCRdb re-called the multiplex PCR reads, giving one row per CDR3 protein. The sample holds about 470,000 distinct CDR3 sequences, 20% to 25% seen once. This specimen consisted of peripheral blood mononuclear cells (PBMCs), obtained when the disease was refractory, from a patient treated with antithyroid drugs. This sequence was found in a female donor with Graves disease. The V call is TRBV2, the J call TRBJ1-2; 7 bases are shared with TRBD1. The CDR3 bases are TGTGCCAGCAGCGCGGGACAGCCAAACTATGGCTACACCTTC. It is translated as CASSAGQPNYGYTF.